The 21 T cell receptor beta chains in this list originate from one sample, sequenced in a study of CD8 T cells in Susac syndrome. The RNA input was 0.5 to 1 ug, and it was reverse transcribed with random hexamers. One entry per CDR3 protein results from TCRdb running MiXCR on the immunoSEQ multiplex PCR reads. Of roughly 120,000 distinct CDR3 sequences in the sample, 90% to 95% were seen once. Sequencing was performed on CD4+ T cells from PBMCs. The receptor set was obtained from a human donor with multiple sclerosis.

CDR3: CASSPTLGVAYEQYF. CDR3 nucleotide sequence: TGTGCCAGCAGCCCTACCCTCGGGGTCGCCTACGAGCAGTACTTC. The V and J genes are TRBV7-2 and TRBJ2-7; possibly TRBD2 for D (5 bases). Trimming cost V 5 bases and J 2 bases, with 16 bases left between them. Germline-derived CDR1 and CDR2 are SGHTA and FQGNSA. This CDR3 region has 15 residues.

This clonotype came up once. The CDR3 region has the DNA TGCAGTGCTAGGGGGCAACAGGGGGCTAACTATGGCTACACCTTC. Protein: CSARGQQGANYGYTF. This chain connects TRBV20-1 to TRBJ1-2, with 8 bases identical to TRBD1. V shed 3 bases and J 0 bases; nucleotides not matched to a gene: 6. Germline V lookup: CDR1 DFQATT, CDR2 SNEGSKA (reference sequence). The CDR3 is 15 amino acids.

Here the CDR3 DNA reads TGTGCCAGCAGTTACTCCTGGACAGCGTCGTTGAACACTGAAGCTTTCTTT. This codes for CASSYSWTASLNTEAFF. The chain joins TRBV6-5 to TRBJ1-1; possible D gene TRBD1, 6 bases. Between the trimmed V and J ends, which lost 0 bases and 0 bases, there was a span of 14 bases. CDR3 length: 17 residues. CDR1 is MNHEY, CDR2 SVGAGI, per germline.

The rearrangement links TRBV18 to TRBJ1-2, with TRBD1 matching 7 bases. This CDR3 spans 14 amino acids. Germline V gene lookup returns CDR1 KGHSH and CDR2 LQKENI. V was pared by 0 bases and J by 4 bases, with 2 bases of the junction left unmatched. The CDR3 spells CASSPPSGGYGYTF. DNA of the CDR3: TGTGCCAGCTCACCACCATCAGGGGGCTATGGCTACACCTTC.

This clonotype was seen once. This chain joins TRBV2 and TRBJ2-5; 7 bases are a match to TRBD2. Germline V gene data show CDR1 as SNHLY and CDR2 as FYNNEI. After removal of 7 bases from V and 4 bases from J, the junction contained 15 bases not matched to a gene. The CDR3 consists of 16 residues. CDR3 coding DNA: TGTGCCAGCACCTTGAAAGCGGGGAGTGGGGGAGAGACCCAGTACTTC. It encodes CASTLKAGSGGETQYF.

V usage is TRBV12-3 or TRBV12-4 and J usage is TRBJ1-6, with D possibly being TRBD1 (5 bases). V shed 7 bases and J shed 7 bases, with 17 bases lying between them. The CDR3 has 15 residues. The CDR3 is CASTWGGGRNSPLHF. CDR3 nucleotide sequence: TGTGCCAGCACCTGGGGCGGCGGACGGAATTCACCCCTCCACTTT.

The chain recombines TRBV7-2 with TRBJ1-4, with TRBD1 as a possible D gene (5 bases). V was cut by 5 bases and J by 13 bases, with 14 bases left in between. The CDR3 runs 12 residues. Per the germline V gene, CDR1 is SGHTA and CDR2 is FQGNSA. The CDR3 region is CASSPRRGGLFF. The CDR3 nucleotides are TGTGCCAGCAGCCCCCGGCGGGGGGGACTGTTTTTT.

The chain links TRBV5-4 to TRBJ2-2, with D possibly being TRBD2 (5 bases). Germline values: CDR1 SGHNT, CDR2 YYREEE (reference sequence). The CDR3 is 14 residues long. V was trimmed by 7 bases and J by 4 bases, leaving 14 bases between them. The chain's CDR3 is CASSFSVTTGELFF. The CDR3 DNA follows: TGTGCCAGCTCCTTTAGCGTCACCACCGGGGAGCTGTTTTTT.

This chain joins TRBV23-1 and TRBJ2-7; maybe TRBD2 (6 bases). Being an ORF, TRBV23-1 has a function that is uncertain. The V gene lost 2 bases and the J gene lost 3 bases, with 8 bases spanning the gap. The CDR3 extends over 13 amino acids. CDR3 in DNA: TGCGCCAGCAGTCAAGGGGACTTCTACGAGCAGTACTTC. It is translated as CASSQGDFYEQYF.

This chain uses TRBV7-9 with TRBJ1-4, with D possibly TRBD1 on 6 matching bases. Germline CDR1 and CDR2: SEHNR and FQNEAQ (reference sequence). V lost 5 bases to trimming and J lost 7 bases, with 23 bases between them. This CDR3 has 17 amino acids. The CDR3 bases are TGTGCCAGCAGCACCCACTCGGGACAACATTCTTCTGAAAAACTGTTTTTT. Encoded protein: CASSTHSGQHSSEKLFF.

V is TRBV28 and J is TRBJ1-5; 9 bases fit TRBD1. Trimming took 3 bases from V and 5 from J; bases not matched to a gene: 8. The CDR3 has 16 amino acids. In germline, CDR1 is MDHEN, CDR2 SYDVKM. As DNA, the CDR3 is TGTGCCAGCAGTTTGAGGGACAGGGTACGAGATCAGCCCCAGCATTTT. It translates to CASSLRDRVRDQPQHF.

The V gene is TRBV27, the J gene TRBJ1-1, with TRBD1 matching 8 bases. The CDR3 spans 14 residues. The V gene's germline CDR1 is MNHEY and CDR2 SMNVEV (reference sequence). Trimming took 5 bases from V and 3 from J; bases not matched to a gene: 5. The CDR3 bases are TGTGCCAGCAGTCGATTGGACAGGGACACTGAAGCTTTCTTT. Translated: CASSRLDRDTEAFF.

The CDR3 sequence is CASSQVTSGIGDTQYF. The CDR3 DNA reads as TGTGCCAGCAGCCAAGTGACTAGCGGGATTGGGGATACGCAGTATTTT. V usage is TRBV4-2 and J usage is TRBJ2-3; 11 nucleotides match TRBD2. There are 16 residues in the CDR3. The germline V gene encodes CDR1 LGHNA and CDR2 YNFKEQ. After removal of 1 base from V and 6 bases from J, the junction contained 6 bases not matched to a gene.

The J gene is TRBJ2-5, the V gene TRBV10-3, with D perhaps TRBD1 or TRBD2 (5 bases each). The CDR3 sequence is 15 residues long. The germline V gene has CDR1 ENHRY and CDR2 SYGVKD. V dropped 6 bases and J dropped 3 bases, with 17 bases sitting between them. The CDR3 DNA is TGTGCCATCAGCCCCTTGCGAGGGGCCAAAGAGACCCAGTACTTC. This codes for CAISPLRGAKETQYF.

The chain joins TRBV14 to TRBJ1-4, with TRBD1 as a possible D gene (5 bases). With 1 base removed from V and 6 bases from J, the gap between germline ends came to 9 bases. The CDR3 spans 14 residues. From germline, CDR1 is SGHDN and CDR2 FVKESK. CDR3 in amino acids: CASSQGGPDEKLFF. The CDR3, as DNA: TGTGCCAGCAGCCAAGGGGGCCCGGATGAAAAACTGTTTTTT.

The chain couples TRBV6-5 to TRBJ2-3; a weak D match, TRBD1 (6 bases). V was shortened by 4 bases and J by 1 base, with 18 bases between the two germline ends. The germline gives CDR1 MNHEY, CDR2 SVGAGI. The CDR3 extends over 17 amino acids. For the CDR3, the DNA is TGTGCCAGCAGTTCCGACCACACAGGGTCCCGCACAGATACGCAGTATTTT. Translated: CASSSDHTGSRTDTQYF.

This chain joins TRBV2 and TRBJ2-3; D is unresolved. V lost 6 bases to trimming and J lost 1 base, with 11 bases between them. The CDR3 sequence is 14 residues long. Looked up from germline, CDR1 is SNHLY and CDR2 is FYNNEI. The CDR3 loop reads CASRSSEGTDTQYF. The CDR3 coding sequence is TGTGCCAGCAGAAGTAGTGAAGGCACAGATACGCAGTATTTT.

The chain's CDR3 is CATRQQSSGNTIYF. In nucleotides, the CDR3 is TGTGCCACCCGACAGCAAAGCTCTGGAAACACCATATATTTT. This chain links TRBV10-3 with TRBJ1-3; weak D call: TRBD1 (5 bases). The V and J ends lost 10 bases and 0 bases respectively, with 13 bases between them. CDR1 ENHRY and CDR2 SYGVKD come from the germline V gene. The CDR3 length is 14 residues.

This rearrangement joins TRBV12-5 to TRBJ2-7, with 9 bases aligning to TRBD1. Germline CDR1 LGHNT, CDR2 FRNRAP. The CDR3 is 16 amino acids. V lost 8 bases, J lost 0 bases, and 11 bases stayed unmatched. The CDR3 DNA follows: TGTGCTAGTCGGTTAGGGGACAGGGCGAGCTCCTACGAGCAGTACTTC. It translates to CASRLGDRASSYEQYF.

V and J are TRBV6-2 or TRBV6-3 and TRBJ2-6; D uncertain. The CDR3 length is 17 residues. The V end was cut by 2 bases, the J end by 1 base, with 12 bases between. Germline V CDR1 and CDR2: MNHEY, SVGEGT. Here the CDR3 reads CASSYRLLRSGANVLTF. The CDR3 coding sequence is TGTGCCAGCAGTTACCGTCTACTTCGGTCTGGGGCCAACGTCCTGACTTTC.

This CDR3 reads CAWSAGGESQPQHF. The CDR3 DNA is TGTGCCTGGAGTGCAGGCGGCGAGTCTCAGCCCCAGCATTTT. This chain joins TRBV30 and TRBJ1-5; D is unclear. V lost 1 base and J lost 6, with 13 bases in between. CDR1 is GTSNPN, CDR2 SVGIG, per germline (reference sequence). This CDR3 region has 14 residues.